Listed here are 14 T cell receptor beta chains from one sample, sequenced in a study of blood T cell repertoires in COVID-19. Assay: immunoSEQ multiplex PCR; the TCRdb copy retains only in-frame clones and omits some. The table records roughly 320,000 clones, approximately 84% of them present only once. Input material: PBMCs or T cells enriched from blood (not recorded which). The receptor set was obtained from a man younger than 40 who had recovered from COVID-19.

This rearrangement joins TRBV19 to TRBJ2-1; possibly TRBD1 for D (6 bases). Germline V gives CDR1 LNHDA, CDR2 SQIVND (reference sequence). The CDR3 runs to 15 residues. V lost 7 bases and J lost 4, with 17 bases in between. DNA of the CDR3: TGTGCCAGTAAACAGGGAGCTAGTGGGTACAATGAGCAGTTCTTC. Its protein product is CASKQGASGYNEQFF.

J is TRBJ2-1 and V is TRBV6-2 or TRBV6-3; 10 bases match TRBD2. Germline V gene data show CDR1 as MNHEY and CDR2 as SVGEGT. CDR3 length: 17 residues. The junction had 6 bases not matched to a gene; V was cut back by 0 bases and J by 4 bases. CDR3 amino acids: CASSYSSTSGLYNEQFF. CDR3 coding DNA: TGTGCCAGCAGTTACTCCTCGACTAGCGGGCTATACAATGAGCAGTTCTTC.

The gene calls are TRBV30 and TRBJ2-5, with a possible D match to TRBD2 (5 bases). V lost 0 bases to trimming and J lost 5 bases, with 16 bases between them. The CDR3 consists of 15 residues. CDR1 is GTSNPN, CDR2 SVGIG, per germline (reference sequence). The CDR3 DNA reads TGTGCCTGGAGTGTAGGACTCTTCACGACGGAGACCCAGTACTTC. Amino acids: CAWSVGLFTTETQYF.

The chain is built from TRBV11-2 and TRBJ1-1; TRBD1 is a possible D gene (6 bases). V dropped 3 bases and J dropped 0 bases, with 11 bases sitting between them. The CDR3 consists of 15 residues. Germline V gives CDR1 SGHAT, CDR2 FQNNGV. CDR3 protein: CASSLQGFMNTEAFF. The CDR3, as DNA: TGTGCCAGCAGCTTGCAGGGGTTCATGAACACTGAAGCTTTCTTT.

A single count supports this clone. V gene TRBV7-9 combines with J gene TRBJ1-1, with 8 bases matching TRBD1. The CDR3 totals 16 residues. The germline CDR1 and CDR2 sequences are SEHNR and FQNEAQ (reference sequence). V gave up 2 bases and J gave up 6 bases; unmatched junction bases: 11. CDR3 region: CASSLPEQGVGSEAFF. In DNA form, the CDR3 reads TGTGCCAGCAGCTTACCCGAACAGGGGGTGGGATCTGAAGCTTTCTTT.

This chain links TRBV2 with TRBJ2-5; tentative D call: TRBD1 (6 bases). Trimming removed 4 bases at V and 4 bases at J, with 10 bases between. Germline V lookup: CDR1 SNHLY, CDR2 FYNNEI. This CDR3 is built from 13 residues. CDR3 region: CASSGDRRETQYF. The CDR3 coding sequence is TGTGCCAGCAGTGGAGACAGGCGAGAGACCCAGTACTTC.

This clone was observed a handful of times. The V gene is TRBV7-9, the J gene TRBJ1-6; tentative D call: TRBD1 (6 bases). Germline lookup yields CDR1 SEHNR and CDR2 FQNEAQ (reference sequence). This CDR3 is 17 amino acids long. Trimming removed 0 bases from V and 7 bases from J, with 16 bases in between. CDR3 bases: TGTGCCAGCAGCTTAGCGGGGCGGGGGCAATGGAATTCACCCCTCCACTTT. Protein product: CASSLAGRGQWNSPLHF.

A remark on this clone: The sample has other DNA sequences that encode this CDR3 too. The chain carries TRBV7-9 and TRBJ1-2, with D unclear. This CDR3 comprises 12 residues. V was clipped by 3 bases and J by 5 bases, with 7 bases between them. CDR1 SEHNR and CDR2 FQNEAQ come from the germline V gene (reference sequence). This chain's CDR3 is CASSLREYGYTF. The CDR3, as DNA: TGTGCCAGCAGCTTGAGGGAGTATGGCTACACCTTC.

This clone was seen a few times. The V and J genes are TRBV6-1 and TRBJ1-5, with D unclear. With 4 bases removed from V and 5 bases from J, the gap between germline ends came to 18 bases. The germline gives CDR1 MNHNS, CDR2 SASEGT. The CDR3 runs 16 residues. This CDR3 reads CASSGGRRLPHQPQHF. The CDR3, as DNA: TGTGCCAGCAGTGGTGGTCGTAGATTGCCCCATCAGCCCCAGCATTTT.

The chain recombines TRBV19 with TRBJ1-1; unclear D gene. Trimming pared 7 bases from V and 0 bases from J, leaving 9 bases between. The CDR3 runs 13 residues. Per germline, CDR1 LNHDA and CDR2 SQIVND (reference sequence). The CDR3 is CASTEKMNTEAFF. The CDR3 nucleotides are TGTGCCAGTACGGAGAAAATGAACACTGAAGCTTTCTTT.

V usage is TRBV19 and J usage is TRBJ1-5; 7 bases match TRBD1. CDR1 and CDR2 from the germline V gene are LNHDA and SQIVND (reference sequence). V was pared by 2 bases and J by 3 bases, with 10 bases of the junction left unmatched. The CDR3 spans 17 residues. CDR3 nucleotide sequence: TGTGCCAGTAGTATATTTTATACAGGGGACGTCAATCAGCCCCAGCATTTT. Its translation is CASSIFYTGDVNQPQHF. The complete variable domain, with remaining parts taken from reference TRBV19 and TRBJ1-5, reads DGGITQSPKYLFRKEGQNVTLSCEQNLNHDAMYWYRQDPGQGLRLIYYSQIVNDFQKGDIAEGYSVSREKKESFPLTVTSAQKNPTAFYLCASSIFYTGDVNQPQHFGDGTRLSIL.

The chain employs TRBV7-9 and TRBJ2-2; D call uncertain. CDR1 and CDR2 (germline): SEHNR, FQNEAQ (reference sequence). Trimming shortened V by 8 bases and J by 0 bases, and 10 bases separated the two germline ends. The CDR3 consists of 14 residues. The DNA for the CDR3 is TGTGCCAGCGCACTAAAAGCGAACACCGGGGAGCTGTTTTTT. Translation: CASALKANTGELFF.

For this clone: The junction differs from germline at one of its ends, possibly a read error. The CDR3 region has the DNA TGTGCCAGCTCCCTGAACTGGGGGCAAGTCTCCCACGAGCAGTACTTC. As protein: CASSLNWGQVSHEQYF. This rearrangement joins TRBV25-1 to TRBJ2-7; tentatively, D is TRBD1 (6 bases). Germline V lookup: CDR1 MGHDK, CDR2 SYGVNS. The CDR3 covers 16 residues.

This clone appeared once. The chain recombines TRBV6-6 with TRBJ2-6; D is perhaps TRBD2 (7 bases). Per germline, CDR1 MNHNY and CDR2 SVGAGI (reference sequence). The CDR3 sequence is 16 residues long. Trimming removed 0 bases at V and 4 bases at J, with 10 bases between. CDR3 nucleotides: TGTGCCAGCAGTTACTCGCGGGGGCCCGGGGCCAACGTCCTGACTTTC. Translation: CASSYSRGPGANVLTF.